This TCR beta chain was captured by sequencing in a study of technical replicates of blood from a few donors (TCRdb year 2017). Concerning this clone: Its antigen is currently not known. Qualities for individual bases were not recorded, and no much larger clone is one base off.

V and J lose 0 bases and 2 bases, and a span of 17 bases separates them. From the germline V gene (reference sequence), CDR1 is GTSNPN and CDR2 is SVGIG. Reading from cysteine to phenylalanine, the CDR3 counts 16 amino acids. Solely the CDR3 DNA is kept, with 48 bases framed from the first base. The method behind the library was the immunoSEQ multiplex PCR assay. Not all clones reach the TCRdb copy of this immuneACCESS table, which keeps in-frame sequences only. Checked studies attribute under half of the gap to unresolved V genes and leave the rest unexplained. This sample holds some 80,000 clones; 97% were observed only once. Roughly 0.2% of the sample belongs to the ten largest clones.

This TCR came from a human donor in good health. Sequenced: T cells isolated from PBMCs. The chain is assembled from TRBV30 and TRBJ2-7; a tentative D call is TRBD2 (6 bases match). The nucleotide sequence is given as TGTGCCTGGAGTGTAGGGGCAGTGGGGGGAGCCTACGAGCAGTACTTC. This translates into CAWSVGAVGGAYEQYF.